The entry below describes one T cell receptor beta chain. The antigen is not known. The sample has other DNA sequences that encode this CDR3 too. Repertoires were generated with immunoSEQ multiplex PCR, while TCRdb's copy carries only in-frame clones and drops some. The data show about 79,000 clones, roughly 93% seen once. The data stem from a study of cytomegalovirus exposure and HLA in healthy donors. Study details: It was reported in a later analysis that the same platform had been used for the 90 to 150 validation repertoires as for the approximately 730 first-cohort repertoires. Whole-study findings and limits: The tendency of first-cohort TCR clusters to co-occur in the roughly 130 validation repertoires was the finding of a later analysis. Three chains tied to CMV proved CMV antigen-specific in vitro.

V gave up 5 bases and J gave up 4 bases, with 5 bases separating them. The CDR3 spans 11 residues. The germline CDR1 and CDR2 sequences are SGHTA and FQGNSA. The clonotype was recovered from a woman in her 30s in good health and CMV-seronegative. The V call is TRBV7-2, the J call TRBJ2-5, with unresolved D. Sequencing was done on a sample of PBMCs. Here the CDR3 DNA reads TGTGCCAGCAGCCCCCTAGAGACCCAGTACTTC. Amino acid sequence: CASSPLETQYF.